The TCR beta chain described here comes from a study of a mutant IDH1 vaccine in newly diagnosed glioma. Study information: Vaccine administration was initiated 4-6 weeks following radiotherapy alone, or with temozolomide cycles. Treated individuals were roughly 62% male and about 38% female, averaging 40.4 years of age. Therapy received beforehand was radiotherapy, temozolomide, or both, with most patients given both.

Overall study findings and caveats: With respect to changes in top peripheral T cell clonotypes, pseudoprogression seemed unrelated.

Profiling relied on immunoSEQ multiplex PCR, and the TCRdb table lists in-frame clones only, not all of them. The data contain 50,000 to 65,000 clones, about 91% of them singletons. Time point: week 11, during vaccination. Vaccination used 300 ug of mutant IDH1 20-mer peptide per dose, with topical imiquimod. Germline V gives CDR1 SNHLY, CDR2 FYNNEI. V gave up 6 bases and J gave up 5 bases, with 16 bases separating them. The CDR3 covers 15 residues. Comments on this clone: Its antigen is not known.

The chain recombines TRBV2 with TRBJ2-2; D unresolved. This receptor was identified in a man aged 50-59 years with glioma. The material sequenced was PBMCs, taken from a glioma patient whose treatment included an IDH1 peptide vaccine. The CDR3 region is CASSPGTSETGELFF. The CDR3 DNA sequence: TGTGCCAGCAGCCCCGGCACTTCGGAAACCGGGGAGCTGTTTTTT.